What follows are 25 T cell receptor beta chains derived from one specimen sequenced in a study of cytomegalovirus exposure and HLA in healthy donors. PCR primers comprised 60 Vbeta and 13 Jbeta primers. Assay used: immunoSEQ multiplex PCR; TCRdb lists only in-frame clones, some missing. Of 100,000 or so clones listed, 75% to 85% are singletons. The sequenced sample consisted of PBMCs. The receptors were sampled from a man aged 18-30 years in good health and CMV-seronegative.

This chain joins TRBV28 and TRBJ2-7, with D maybe TRBD2 (6 bases). V was pared by 8 bases and J by 0 bases, with 14 bases between. The CDR3 is 14 residues long. Germline V lookup: CDR1 MDHEN, CDR2 SYDVKM. The CDR3 DNA reads as TGTGCCAGCGGCCTTGGGGGGTACTCCTACGAGCAGTACTTC. Amino acid sequence: CASGLGGYSYEQYF. The complete variable domain, with remaining parts taken from reference TRBV28 and TRBJ2-7, reads DVKVTQSSRYLVKRTGEKVFLECVQDMDHENMFWYRQDPGLGLRLIYFSYDVKMKEKGDIPEGYSVSREKKERFSLILESASTNQTSMYLCASGLGGYSYEQYFGPGTRLTVT.

This clone was found once. The chain combines TRBV5-6 with TRBJ2-5; a weak D match, TRBD2 (6 bases). The CDR3 length is 14 residues. The ends were cut back, 1 base at V and 4 bases at J, with 11 bases in the middle. CDR1 is SGHDT and CDR2 is YYEEEE in the germline V gene. The CDR3 here is CASSLTGRGETQYF. CDR3 DNA sequence: TGTGCCAGCAGCTTGACGGGGCGGGGAGAGACCCAGTACTTC.

The chain has TRBV11-3 and TRBJ2-7; 7 nucleotides agree with TRBD1. The CDR3 totals 16 residues. J gave up 2 bases and V 4 bases, and 11 bases lay outside the gene matches. Germline V gene lookup returns CDR1 SGHNT and CDR2 YENEEA. In DNA, the CDR3 is TGTGCCAGCAGCTCCCCCCGGGACAGCATAGCCTACGAGCAGTACTTC. Its protein is CASSSPRDSIAYEQYF.

The chain recombines TRBV10-3 with TRBJ2-5; D is uncertain. This CDR3 has 11 amino acids. V was shortened by 10 bases and J by 3 bases, with 9 bases between the two germline ends. Per germline, CDR1 ENHRY and CDR2 SYGVKD. CDR3 sequence: CATRREETQYF. In DNA, the CDR3 is TGTGCCACCCGTCGGGAAGAGACCCAGTACTTC.

The chain has TRBV27 and TRBJ2-2, with TRBD2 matching 14 bases. V shed 6 bases, J shed 7 bases, and the junction held 7 bases outside the gene matches. Germline loops: CDR1 MNHEY, CDR2 SMNVEV (reference sequence). There are 16 residues in the CDR3. The chain's CDR3 is CASSAGLAGANGELFF. As DNA, the CDR3 is TGTGCCAGCAGCGCGGGACTAGCGGGAGCGAACGGGGAGCTGTTTTTT.

The genes are TRBV4-3 and TRBJ2-7; 7 nucleotides line up with TRBD2. Trimming took 4 bases from V and 0 from J; bases not matched to a gene: 3. The CDR3 totals 14 residues. CDR1 and CDR2 (germline): LGHNA, YSLEER. The CDR3 is CASSLASGSYEQYF. The CDR3 region has the DNA TGCGCCAGCAGCCTCGCTAGCGGCTCCTACGAGCAGTACTTC.

V is TRBV2 and J is TRBJ1-4; D perhaps matches TRBD1 (6 bases). CDR3 length: 13 residues. Per the germline V gene, CDR1 is SNHLY and CDR2 is FYNNEI. Trimming took 8 bases from V and 7 from J, leaving 14 bases between them. CDR3 nucleotide sequence: TGTGCCAGCTCCCTATCAGGGGTTGAAAAACTGTTTTTT. Residues: CASSLSGVEKLFF.

This rearrangement joins TRBV5-4 to TRBJ2-7; D remains unclear. The CDR3 consists of 15 residues. Trimming pared 0 bases from V and 0 bases from J, leaving 10 bases between. CDR1 is SGHNT and CDR2 is YYREEE in the germline V gene (reference sequence). This CDR3 reads CASSLGVSSSYEQYF. The CDR3 region has the DNA TGTGCCAGCAGCTTGGGGGTTTCTAGCTCCTACGAGCAGTACTTC.

A single count supports this clone. The rearrangement uses TRBV5-8 and TRBJ2-7; the match to TRBD1 covers 12 bases. Trimming took 2 bases from V and 7 from J; bases not matched to a gene: 10. CDR3 size: 16 residues. Germline V gene lookup returns CDR1 SGHTS and CDR2 YDEGEE. The CDR3 DNA reads as TGTGCCAGCAGCTTAAACCGGGACAGGGGGCGGCGGGAGCAGTACTTC. The encoded protein is CASSLNRDRGRREQYF. The whole variable domain, filled in from reference TRBV5-8 and TRBJ2-7, reads EAGVTQSPTHLIKTRGQQATLRCSPISGHTSVYWYQQALGLGLQFLLWYDEGEERNRGNFPPRFSGRQFPNYSSELNVNALELEDSALYLCASSLNRDRGRREQYFGPGTRLTVT.

The J gene is TRBJ1-5, the V gene TRBV19, with 7 bases matching TRBD1. The CDR3 sequence is 13 residues long. The V gene's germline CDR1 is LNHDA and CDR2 SQIVND (reference sequence). Trimming cost V 10 bases and J 5 bases; bases outside gene matches: 8. The CDR3 sequence is CATARTGDQPQHF. DNA of the CDR3: TGTGCCACCGCCCGGACAGGAGATCAGCCCCAGCATTTT.

The gene calls are TRBV11-2 and TRBJ1-1; D is unresolved. The CDR3 consists of 13 residues. Germline V gene lookup returns CDR1 SGHAT and CDR2 FQNNGV. V was clipped by 1 base and J by 4 bases, with 7 bases between them. The CDR3 here is CASSLGRITEAFF. CDR3 nucleotides: TGTGCCAGCAGCTTAGGGAGGATCACTGAAGCTTTCTTT. The full variable domain, in which reference TRBV11-2 and TRBJ1-1 provide the parts outside the CDR3, is EAGVAQSPRYKIIEKRQSVAFWCNPISGHATLYWYQQILGQGPKLLIQFQNNGVVDDSQLPKDRFSAERLKGVDSTLKIQPAKLEDSAVYLCASSLGRITEAFFGQGTRLTVV.

This sequence joins TRBV7-9 and TRBJ1-5; D gene uncertain. This CDR3 contains 17 residues. V dropped 0 bases and J dropped 0 bases, with 12 bases sitting between them. The germline V gene encodes CDR1 SEHNR and CDR2 FQNEAQ (reference sequence). As DNA, the CDR3 is TGTGCCAGCAGCTTAGCCCCTGAGGTTTATAGCAATCAGCCCCAGCATTTT. This encodes CASSLAPEVYSNQPQHF.

This clone was observed a few times. V is TRBV6-5 and J is TRBJ2-1; TRBD2 matches at 14 bases. The V segment lost 7 bases and the J segment 9 bases; nucleotides outside the gene matches: 8. CDR1 and CDR2 (germline): MNHEY, SVGAGI. This CDR3 contains 15 residues. The CDR3 is CASTAGLAGDIEQFF. As DNA, the CDR3 is TGTGCCAGCACCGCGGGACTAGCGGGAGACATTGAGCAGTTCTTC.

This clone was recorded once. The V gene is TRBV6-1, the J gene TRBJ2-2; D possibly corresponds to TRBD2 (6 bases). The V end lost 3 bases, the J end lost 3 bases, and 8 bases lay between the germline ends. Germline V gene sequence: CDR1 MNHNS, CDR2 SASEGT. The length of the CDR3 is 14 residues. CDR3 loop: CASSDWGDTGELFF. The CDR3 DNA reads as TGTGCCAGCAGTGATTGGGGGGACACCGGGGAGCTGTTTTTT.

The CDR3 loop reads CASSADPSGSTQYF. The CDR3 region has the DNA TGTGCCAGCAGCGCCGACCCTAGCGGGAGCACGCAGTATTTT. The V call is TRBV5-6, the J call TRBJ2-3; TRBD2 aligns across 10 bases. CDR1 is SGHDT and CDR2 is YYEEEE in the germline V gene. The CDR3 spans 14 residues. V shed 4 bases, J shed 9 bases, and the junction held 8 bases outside the gene matches.

The chain employs TRBV7-9 and TRBJ1-2; no firm D call. Germline V CDR1 and CDR2: SEHNR, FQNEAQ (reference sequence). The CDR3 spans 12 residues. V lost 0 bases, J lost 6 bases, and 5 bases lay in between. The CDR3 loop is CASSLAGDGYTF. CDR3 DNA sequence: TGTGCCAGCAGCTTAGCCGGAGATGGCTACACCTTC.

For this clone: One end of the junction is discordant with germline, which a read error may explain. The sample contains more than one DNA sequence encoding this CDR3. The genes are TRBV15 and TRBJ2-7; D is unclear. Germline V gene sequence: CDR1 LNHNV, CDR2 YYDKDF (reference sequence). The CDR3 has 16 amino acids. Written as DNA, the CDR3 is TGTGCCACCAGCAGAGATCGTAGTGGGCGTCTCTACGAACAGTACTTC. Its protein product is CATSRDRSGRLYEQYF.

The chain is built from TRBV20-1 and TRBJ1-2, with no clear D. The germline V and J ends were trimmed by 4 bases and 10 bases, with 13 bases remaining between them. CDR3 size: 11 residues. The germline V gene has CDR1 DFQATT and CDR2 SNEGSKA (reference sequence). The CDR3 loop is CSAIHFNNYTF. The CDR3 DNA is TGCAGTGCTATACATTTCAACAACTACACCTTC.

The sample holds a few counts of this clone. V and J are TRBV7-9 and TRBJ1-1, with 7 bases lining up with TRBD1. V lost 5 bases, J lost 6 bases, and 3 bases stayed unmatched. The germline V gene has CDR1 SEHNR and CDR2 FQNEAQ (reference sequence). The CDR3 covers 12 residues. The CDR3 sequence: CASSDRDAEAFF. The DNA of the CDR3 is TGTGCCAGCAGCGACAGGGACGCTGAAGCTTTCTTT.

DNA for the CDR3: TGTGCCAGCTCACCTTTAGCCCGGAATAACCAAGAGACCCAGTACTTC. Its translation: CASSPLARNNQETQYF. This chain links TRBV18 with TRBJ2-5; no definite D call. This CDR3 spans 16 amino acids. The germline V gene encodes CDR1 KGHSH and CDR2 LQKENI. Trimming took 3 bases from V and 0 from J, leaving 14 bases between them.

This clone was found a few times. The chain has TRBV30 and TRBJ1-4; D ambiguous. The germline CDR1 and CDR2 sequences are GTSNPN and SVGIG (reference sequence). Trimming stripped 5 bases from V and 6 bases from J, with 4 bases between. The CDR3 runs 10 residues. Written as DNA, the CDR3 is TGTGCCTGGCGGGATGAAAAACTGTTTTTT. Protein product: CAWRDEKLFF.

This clone was seen a handful of times. The chain employs TRBV5-1 and TRBJ1-1; no clear D. The length of the CDR3 is 13 residues. The V and J ends lost 0 bases and 0 bases respectively, with 3 bases between them. The germline gives CDR1 SGHRS, CDR2 YFSETQ. The CDR3 sequence is CASSLVMNTEAFF. CDR3 sequence (DNA): TGCGCCAGCAGCTTGGTTATGAACACTGAAGCTTTCTTT.

The chain employs TRBV7-2 and TRBJ1-1; 11 nucleotides line up with TRBD1. The CDR3 extends over 15 amino acids. Germline V gene lookup returns CDR1 SGHTA and CDR2 FQGNSA. With 5 bases clipped from V and 4 bases from J, the junction kept 6 bases outside the gene matches. The CDR3 region is CASSPGTGGATEAFF. As DNA, the CDR3 is TGTGCCAGCAGCCCCGGGACAGGGGGTGCCACTGAAGCTTTCTTT. Complete variable domain (other parts from reference TRBV7-2 and TRBJ1-1): GAGVSQSPSNKVTEKGKDVELRCDPISGHTALYWYRQSLGQGLEFLIYFQGNSAPDKSGLPSDRFSAERTGGSVSTLTIQRTQQEDSAVYLCASSPGTGGATEAFFGQGTRLTVV.

This sequence joins TRBV7-2 and TRBJ2-5; TRBD2 agrees at 13 bases. CDR3 length: 16 amino acids. J was trimmed by 2 bases and V by 3 bases; bases with no gene match: 3. The germline gives CDR1 SGHTA, CDR2 FQGNSA. The CDR3 is CASSLGLAGTQETQYF. In nucleotides, the CDR3 is TGTGCCAGCAGCTTGGGACTAGCGGGGACGCAAGAGACCCAGTACTTC.

This chain joins TRBV4-1 and TRBJ2-2, with 10 positions matching TRBD2. Germline V gene data show CDR1 as MGHRA and CDR2 as YSYEKL. Trimming took 1 base from V and 1 from J; bases not matched to a gene: 12. The CDR3 runs to 20 residues. This chain's CDR3 is CASSQGNLAGDIGNTGELFF. DNA for the CDR3: TGCGCCAGCAGCCAAGGCAATCTAGCGGGAGATATAGGGAACACCGGGGAGCTGTTTTTT.